The TCR beta chain under discussion was sequenced for a study of T cells after yellow fever vaccination. Looking at the study overall: The authors prepared low-cell-number fractions using SMART-Seq v4 Ultra Low Input.

Study findings and constraints: Most clones from primary vaccination resurfaced after the booster (approximately 97% CD4, around 89% CD8). Weaker, the secondary response had a peak occurring faster, on day 5 versus 15.

This clonotype was detected ten times or more. Its antigen is unidentified. One end of the junction is discordant with germline, which a read error may explain. The CDR3 has 12 amino acids. Template switching by 5'RACE produced TCR cDNA, adding a universal primer site and UMIs. TCRdb re-derived calls from the 5' RACE reads in MiXCR, one entry per CDR3 protein. The sample records a few hundred thousand distinct CDR3 sequences, roughly 6.2% being singletons. The genes are TRBV12-3 or TRBV12-4 and TRBJ2-7; D gene uncertain. The material sequenced was CD4+ T cells sorted from PBMCs, taken on the day of the yellow fever booster vaccination. This sequence was found in a man younger than 45 who received the YFV17D yellow fever vaccine. CDR3 sequence (DNA): TGTGCCAGCAGTTCCCTAACCTACGAGCGGTACTTC. Residues: CASSSLTYERYF.